The 18 T cell receptor beta chains below all came from one sample that was sequenced in a study of blood T cell repertoires in COVID-19. Only in-frame clones appear in the TCRdb table, and some are missing; sequencing was by immunoSEQ multiplex PCR. The sample contains about 430,000 clones, about 87% of which appear only once. The sequenced material came from peripheral blood. These receptors came from a man between 18 and 29 years old with COVID-19, enrolled during active disease.

This chain connects TRBV15 to TRBJ2-5; 8 nucleotides line up with TRBD1. This CDR3 contains 16 residues. With 0 bases clipped from V and 3 bases from J, the junction kept 6 bases outside the gene matches. Germline values: CDR1 LNHNV, CDR2 YYDKDF (reference sequence). The CDR3: CATSRDRGQAEETQYF. CDR3 bases: TGTGCCACCAGCAGAGATCGGGGACAGGCCGAAGAGACCCAGTACTTC.

The CDR3 region has the DNA TGTGCCAGCAGTTACATGGGGGCGCGAGAAAAACTGTTTTTT. Its translation is CASSYMGAREKLFF. The V gene is TRBV6-5, the J gene TRBJ1-4; TRBD1 is a possible D gene (6 bases). The germline V and J ends were trimmed by 2 bases and 8 bases, with 12 bases remaining between them. Germline V CDR1 and CDR2: MNHEY, SVGAGI. This CDR3 has 14 amino acids.

The rearrangement joins TRBV4-2 to TRBJ1-1; D uncertain. The CDR3 loop spans 14 amino acids. Germline V gene sequence: CDR1 LGHNA, CDR2 YNFKEQ. Trimming removed 5 bases from V and 4 bases from J, with 14 bases in between. The CDR3 nucleotides are TGTGCCAGCAGCGTAACGGCAGGACTCACTGAAGCTTTCTTT. Protein: CASSVTAGLTEAFF.

This clone was detected a few times. The chain employs TRBV2 and TRBJ1-2; unclear D gene. The CDR3 contains 15 residues. V lost 9 bases and J lost 0, with 17 bases in between. CDR1 and CDR2 (germline): SNHLY, FYNNEI. The CDR3 here is CASLISAAANYGYTF. The CDR3 DNA sequence: TGTGCCAGTCTCATCAGTGCGGCGGCTAACTATGGCTACACCTTC.

A remark on this clone: The same CDR3 is also encoded by other DNA sequences in this sample. This chain uses TRBV7-9 with TRBJ2-7; D uncertain. Per the germline V gene, CDR1 is SEHNR and CDR2 is FQNEAQ (reference sequence). The V end was cut by 4 bases, the J end by 4 bases, with 8 bases between. The CDR3 is made up of 12 amino acids. The CDR3 sequence is CASSSTSYEQYF. The CDR3 nucleotides read TGTGCCAGCAGCTCGACAAGTTACGAGCAGTACTTC.

V and J are TRBV20-1 and TRBJ1-1; the D gene is possibly TRBD1 (5 bases). Germline V gene lookup returns CDR1 DFQATT and CDR2 SNEGSKA (reference sequence). Trimming stripped 1 base from V and 7 bases from J, with 7 bases between. The CDR3 has 11 residues. In nucleotides, the CDR3 is TGCAGTGCTAGAGGACAGATTGAAGCTTTCTTT. The encoded protein is CSARGQIEAFF.

This chain links TRBV5-4 with TRBJ2-3, with 12 bases identical to TRBD2. After removal of 4 bases from V and 6 bases from J, the junction contained 6 bases not matched to a gene. This CDR3 is built from 15 residues. Germline V gene lookup returns CDR1 SGHNT and CDR2 YYREEE (reference sequence). The CDR3 loop is CASSGTSGPLDTQYF. DNA for the CDR3: TGTGCCAGCAGCGGGACTAGCGGGCCCCTCGATACGCAGTATTTT. Combining the CDR3 with reference TRBV5-4 and TRBJ2-3 gives the whole variable domain ETGVTQSPTHLIKTRGQQVTLRCSSQSGHNTVSWYQQALGQGPQFIFQYYREEENGRGNFPPRFSGLQFPNYSSELNVNALELDDSALYLCASSGTSGPLDTQYFGPGTRLTVL.

This clone has more than one count but fewer than ten. The chain is built from TRBV5-4 and TRBJ1-2; D might be TRBD1 (6 bases). Germline V gene sequence: CDR1 SGHNT, CDR2 YYREEE (reference sequence). CDR3 length: 15 amino acids. Trimming took 0 bases from V and 6 from J, leaving 15 bases between them. The CDR3 sequence: CASSLGPGDVNGYTF. CDR3 in DNA: TGTGCCAGCAGCTTGGGCCCAGGGGATGTAAATGGCTACACCTTC.

The gene calls are TRBV6-4 and TRBJ2-7, with D possibly matching TRBD2 (6 bases). Germline loops: CDR1 MRHNA, CDR2 SNTAGT. The V and J ends lost 7 bases and 0 bases respectively, with 22 bases between them. The CDR3 sequence is 17 residues long. Here the CDR3 DNA reads TGTGCCAGCACGCCGGAACTGGGAGGACGGACCTCCTACGAGCAGTACTTC. This encodes CASTPELGGRTSYEQYF.

V usage is TRBV14 and J usage is TRBJ2-3; 10 positions match TRBD2. The CDR3 extends over 15 amino acids. CDR1 and CDR2 from the germline V gene are SGHDN and FVKESK. The V and J ends lost 5 bases and 4 bases, in that order; junction bases with no gene match: 6. CDR3 sequence: CASSSRAGGADTQYF. The CDR3, as DNA: TGTGCCAGCAGCTCGAGAGCGGGAGGGGCAGATACGCAGTATTTT.

The genes are TRBV5-1 and TRBJ2-1, with a weak D call TRBD2 (6 bases). Germline loops: CDR1 SGHRS, CDR2 YFSETQ. The CDR3 spans 15 residues. V was pared by 0 bases and J by 6 bases, with 13 bases between. In DNA, the CDR3 is TGCGCCAGCAGCTTGGAGCTAGCGCCTGGCAATGAGCAGTTCTTC. This sequence encodes CASSLELAPGNEQFF. The full variable domain, with the rest looked up from reference TRBV5-1 and TRBJ2-1, is KAGVTQTPRYLIKTRGQQVTLSCSPISGHRSVSWYQQTPGQGLQFLFEYFSETQRNKGNFPGRFSGRQFSNSRSEMNVSTLELGDSALYLCASSLELAPGNEQFFGPGTRLTVL.

V is TRBV9 and J is TRBJ2-7; TRBD2 is a possible D gene (5 bases). V lost 0 bases and J 6 bases, leaving 10 bases between the germline ends. Looked up from germline, CDR1 is SGDLS and CDR2 is YYNGEE. CDR3 length: 13 amino acids. As DNA, the CDR3 is TGTGCCAGCAGCGTAGCTGCGGAGGCCGAGCAGTACTTC. Protein: CASSVAAEAEQYF.

This rearrangement joins TRBV11-2 to TRBJ1-3, with no clear D. The CDR3 consists of 15 residues. CDR1 is SGHAT, CDR2 FQNNGV, per germline. Trimming took off 5 bases at V and 7 bases at J, with 18 bases between the two ends. The chain's CDR3 is CASSLTLQGSNTIYF. Here the CDR3 DNA reads TGTGCCAGCAGCCTTACCCTCCAAGGGAGTAACACCATATATTTT. The whole variable domain, remainder taken from reference TRBV11-2 and TRBJ1-3, is EAGVAQSPRYKIIEKRQSVAFWCNPISGHATLYWYQQILGQGPKLLIQFQNNGVVDDSQLPKDRFSAERLKGVDSTLKIQPAKLEDSAVYLCASSLTLQGSNTIYFGEGSWLTVV.

The genes are TRBV23-1 and TRBJ1-5, with TRBD1 matching over 9 bases. TRBV23-1 is sorted into the ORF group, with uncertain function. The CDR3 extends over 18 amino acids. V lost 2 bases, J lost 0 bases, and 8 bases stayed unmatched. The CDR3 sequence: CASSQPRDRAYSNQPQHF. The CDR3 DNA reads TGCGCCAGCAGTCAACCTAGGGACAGGGCATATAGCAATCAGCCCCAGCATTTT.

The chain joins TRBV13 to TRBJ1-6; perhaps TRBD1 as D (6 bases). The CDR3 runs to 12 residues. V was pared by 3 bases and J by 10 bases, with 7 bases between. Germline V gene data show CDR1 as PRHDT and CDR2 as FYEKMQ (reference sequence). The DNA of the CDR3 is TGTGCCAGCAGCTTGCAGGGGTCACCCCTCCACTTT. This sequence encodes CASSLQGSPLHF.

The gene calls are TRBV27 and TRBJ2-3; 10 bases match TRBD2. The germline CDR1 and CDR2 sequences are MNHEY and SMNVEV (reference sequence). This CDR3 spans 15 amino acids. V was pared by 6 bases and J by 2 bases, with 5 bases of the junction left unmatched. CDR3 bases: TGTGCCAGCAGCTGGACTAGCGGAGCCACAGATACGCAGTATTTT. This sequence encodes CASSWTSGATDTQYF.

The chain has TRBV27 and TRBJ2-3; TRBD1 aligns across 9 bases. With V trimmed by 3 bases and J by 7 bases, 5 bases remained unmatched. Germline V gene sequence: CDR1 MNHEY, CDR2 SMNVEV (reference sequence). This CDR3 is 14 amino acids long. DNA of the CDR3: TGTGCCAGCAGTTTTGGGACAGGGTTATATACGCAGTATTTT. Protein sequence: CASSFGTGLYTQYF.

This sequence joins TRBV2 and TRBJ2-5; 10 bases match TRBD1. The CDR3 runs 18 residues. The germline gives CDR1 SNHLY, CDR2 FYNNEI. The V and J ends lost 1 base and 4 bases, in that order; junction bases with no gene match: 12. Here the CDR3 reads CASSEVLLDRGLVETQYF. The CDR3 DNA reads TGTGCCAGCAGTGAAGTTCTATTGGACAGGGGGTTAGTAGAGACCCAGTACTTC.